The entry below gives a single T cell receptor (beta chain) sequence along with its context. Its antigen is undetermined. The sample belongs to a study of blood T cells in healthy people across ages. Study-wide results and caveats: Diversity of TCR beta per million T cells declined in a roughly linear way with age.

The authors ran a second PCR of about 7 to 11 cycles using a sample-barcoded 5' primer and a J-beta primer mix. TCRdb reprocessed the 5' RACE reads with MiXCR, giving one entry per CDR3 protein. The sample lists about 650,000 distinct CDR3 sequences, roughly 32% occurring once. The germline CDR1 and CDR2 sequences are WSHSY and SAAADI. V dropped 2 bases and J dropped 7 bases, with 11 bases sitting between them. CDR3 length: 14 amino acids. This receptor was taken from a woman older than 75 in good health. Sequencing was carried out using blood. V is TRBV10-2 and J is TRBJ1-4, with D maybe TRBD1 (6 bases). CDR3 sequence reads: CASSEKGDGEKLFF. CDR3 in DNA: TGCGCCAGCAGTGAGAAGGGGGACGGTGAAAAACTGTTTTTT.